The next 8 T cell receptor beta chains were all read from a single sample in a study of OX40 agonist ivuxolimab in advanced cancers. Method: immunoSEQ multiplex PCR; TCRdb's copy keeps in-frame clones and lacks some. The sample carries 60,000 to 65,000 clones, about 82% recorded once. The specimen comprised CD4+ or CD8+ T cells sorted from blood, sampled in a trial of the OX40 agonist ivuxolimab. The receptors here all came from an adult with an advanced solid tumor such as melanoma, head and neck, liver or kidney cancer.

Only one count was recorded for this clone. The rearrangement links TRBV2 to TRBJ2-7; TRBD2 is a possible D gene (5 bases). CDR1 SNHLY and CDR2 FYNNEI come from the germline V gene. V lost 7 bases and J 3 bases, leaving 13 bases between the germline ends. The CDR3 sequence is 13 residues long. This CDR3 is CASNGKPNYEQYV. The CDR3 DNA follows: TGTGCCAGCAACGGGAAACCTAACTACGAGCAGTACGTC.

V is TRBV28 and J is TRBJ1-1; D uncertain. Trimming left V 3 bases short and J 6 bases short, with 8 bases between. Germline CDR1 reads MDHEN; CDR2 reads SYDVKM. This CDR3 is 12 amino acids long. DNA of the CDR3: TGTGCCAGCAGTTTCGGAGTCTCTGAAGCTTTCTTT. As protein: CASSFGVSEAFF.

The CDR3 loop is CASSFASGRRNEQFF. CDR3 sequence (DNA): TGTGCCAGCAGCTTTGCTAGCGGGAGGCGCAATGAGCAGTTCTTC. This chain uses TRBV7-9 with TRBJ2-1, with 11 bases matching TRBD2. This CDR3 has 15 residues. J was trimmed by 6 bases and V by 3 bases; bases with no gene match: 4. Germline CDR1 reads SEHNR; CDR2 reads FQNEAQ (reference sequence).

The J gene is TRBJ2-1, the V gene TRBV29-1; D is perhaps TRBD2 (6 bases). Germline V lookup: CDR1 SQVTM, CDR2 ANQGSEA. CDR3 length: 13 residues. V lost 7 bases and J lost 7, with 17 bases in between. DNA for the CDR3: TGCAGCGAGACCGGGACTGGGGGGAATGAGCAGTTCTTC. Amino acids: CSETGTGGNEQFF.

V gene TRBV27 combines with J gene TRBJ2-5; D unresolved. This CDR3 has 14 amino acids. V lost 3 bases, J lost 3 bases, and 11 bases lay in between. CDR1 and CDR2 from the germline V gene are MNHEY and SMNVEV (reference sequence). The CDR3 loop is CASSFLQAKETQYF. In DNA form, the CDR3 reads TGTGCCAGCAGTTTCTTACAAGCGAAAGAGACCCAGTACTTC.

V gene TRBV2 combines with J gene TRBJ2-2; 9 bases line up with TRBD2. Trimming took 3 bases from V and 4 from J; bases not matched to a gene: 0. There are 14 residues in the CDR3. Germline-derived CDR1 and CDR2 are SNHLY and FYNNEI. Here the CDR3 reads CASSETSGTGELFF. The CDR3 region has the DNA TGTGCCAGCAGTGAGACTAGCGGCACCGGGGAGCTGTTTTTT. The full variable domain, in which reference TRBV2 and TRBJ2-2 provide the parts outside the CDR3, is EPEVTQTPSHQVTQMGQEVILRCVPISNHLYFYWYRQILGQKVEFLVSFYNNEISEKSEIFDDQFSVERPDGSNFTLKIRSTKLEDSAMYFCASSETSGTGELFFGEGSRLTVL.

The table lists this clone with a count of one. V usage is TRBV7-2 and J usage is TRBJ2-1; TRBD2 aligns across 8 bases. V lost 6 bases and J lost 7; bases outside the gene matches: 14. The CDR3 length is 16 residues. Germline CDR1 SGHTA, CDR2 FQGNSA. The CDR3, as DNA: TGTGCCAGCAGTCCGATAGCGGGACTTTCGAGAAATGAGCAGTTCTTC. As protein: CASSPIAGLSRNEQFF.

V and J are TRBV5-1 and TRBJ2-3; D not certain. The V gene lost 0 bases and the J gene lost 6 bases, with 11 bases spanning the gap. Germline CDR1 reads SGHRS; CDR2 reads YFSETQ. This CDR3 has 14 amino acids. The CDR3 spells CASSLEGQTDTQYF. The CDR3 nucleotides read TGCGCCAGCAGCTTGGAGGGTCAAACGGATACGCAGTATTTT.